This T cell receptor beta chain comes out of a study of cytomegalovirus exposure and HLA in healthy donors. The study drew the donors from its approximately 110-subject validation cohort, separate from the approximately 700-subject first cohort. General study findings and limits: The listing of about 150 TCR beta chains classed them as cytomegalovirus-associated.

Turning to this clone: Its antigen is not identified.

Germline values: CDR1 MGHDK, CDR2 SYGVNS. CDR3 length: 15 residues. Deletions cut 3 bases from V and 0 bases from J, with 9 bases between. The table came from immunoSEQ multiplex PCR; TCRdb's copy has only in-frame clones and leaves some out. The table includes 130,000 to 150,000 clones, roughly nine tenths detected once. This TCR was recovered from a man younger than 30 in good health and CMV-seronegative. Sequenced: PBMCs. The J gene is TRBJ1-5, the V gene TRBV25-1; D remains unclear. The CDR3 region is CASSDNSYSNQPQHF. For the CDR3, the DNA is TGTGCCAGCAGTGACAACAGCTATAGCAATCAGCCCCAGCATTTT.